Each of the 22 T cell receptor beta chains below was sequenced from the same sample in a study of OX40 agonist ivuxolimab in advanced cancers. Repertoires were generated with immunoSEQ multiplex PCR, while TCRdb's copy carries only in-frame clones and drops some. The sample holds some 32,000 clones, roughly 84% seen once. This specimen was CD4+ or CD8+ T cells sorted from blood, taken in a trial of the OX40 agonist ivuxolimab. The receptors come from an adult with an advanced solid tumor such as melanoma, head and neck, liver or kidney cancer.

The rearrangement uses TRBV9 and TRBJ2-5; D is possibly TRBD2 (7 bases). V dropped 4 bases and J dropped 5 bases, with 18 bases sitting between them. Per the germline V gene, CDR1 is SGDLS and CDR2 is YYNGEE. The CDR3 has 15 residues. CDR3 protein: CASSPQGGVVETQYF. The DNA for the CDR3 is TGTGCCAGCAGCCCTCAAGGGGGGGTTGTGGAGACCCAGTACTTC.

This clone has just one count. The chain couples TRBV5-1 to TRBJ2-1; 11 nucleotides match TRBD2. The CDR3 totals 19 residues. From germline, CDR1 is SGHRS and CDR2 YFSETQ. V was clipped by 4 bases and J by 1 base; unmatched bases: 13. CDR3 loop: CASSRGTSGAGWSYNEQFF. DNA for the CDR3: TGCGCCAGCAGCCGGGGGACTAGCGGAGCGGGGTGGTCCTACAATGAGCAGTTCTTC.

The chain is built from TRBV9 and TRBJ1-4, with D possibly matching TRBD1 (5 bases). This CDR3 comprises 14 residues. Germline V gives CDR1 SGDLS, CDR2 YYNGEE. Trimming left V 3 bases short and J 2 bases short, with 8 bases between. The chain's CDR3 is CASSAGGTNEKLFF. The CDR3 DNA sequence: TGTGCCAGCAGCGCCGGGGGGACTAATGAAAAACTGTTTTTT.

The CDR3 DNA sequence: TGTGCCACCAGCAAGGACAGGGGTCCCTACAATGAGCAGTTCTTC. Translated, it gives CATSKDRGPYNEQFF. The genes are TRBV15 and TRBJ2-1, with 9 bases matching TRBD1. The CDR3 is 15 residues long. Germline V gene sequence: CDR1 LNHNV, CDR2 YYDKDF (reference sequence). After removal of 4 bases from V and 2 bases from J, the junction contained 3 bases not matched to a gene.

The chain couples TRBV6-5 to TRBJ1-1, with D possibly TRBD1 on 6 matching bases. Trimming shortened V by 6 bases and J by 0 bases, and 14 bases separated the two germline ends. Germline V lookup: CDR1 MNHEY, CDR2 SVGAGI. The CDR3 is made up of 15 amino acids. CDR3 amino acids: CASRTTDRLNTEAFF. The CDR3, as DNA: TGTGCCAGCAGAACTACCGACAGGCTGAACACTGAAGCTTTCTTT.

The genes are TRBV6-5 and TRBJ2-7, with D tentatively TRBD2 (6 bases). In germline, CDR1 is MNHEY, CDR2 SVGAGI. Trimming pared 5 bases from V and 2 bases from J, leaving 16 bases between. The CDR3 runs to 15 residues. This CDR3 reads CASSALAGAAYEQYF. The CDR3 nucleotides are TGTGCCAGCAGTGCACTAGCAGGAGCAGCCTACGAGCAGTACTTC.

This chain uses TRBV28 with TRBJ1-1; no reliable D call. The CDR3 has 13 residues. With 5 bases removed from V and 9 bases from J, the gap between germline ends came to 16 bases. Per germline, CDR1 MDHEN and CDR2 SYDVKM. The CDR3 sequence: CASSAGRYTKAFF. CDR3 DNA sequence: TGTGCCAGCAGTGCGGGCCGATATACTAAAGCTTTCTTT. The entire variable domain, with the rest obtained from reference TRBV28 and TRBJ1-1, is as follows: DVKVTQSSRYLVKRTGEKVFLECVQDMDHENMFWYRQDPGLGLRLIYFSYDVKMKEKGDIPEGYSVSREKKERFSLILESASTNQTSMYLCASSAGRYTKAFFGQGTRLTVV.

By proportion, this clone is large (0.1 to 1%). V is TRBV6-5 and J is TRBJ1-5, with a weak D call TRBD1 (5 bases). The CDR3 loop spans 15 amino acids. Per the germline V gene, CDR1 is MNHEY and CDR2 is SVGAGI. Trimming removed 6 bases from V and 4 bases from J, with 16 bases in between. The CDR3 DNA reads TGTGCCAGCAGGACCTTATCGGGGGGTAATCAGCCCCAGCATTTT. It encodes CASRTLSGGNQPQHF.

The rearrangement joins TRBV30 to TRBJ1-5; D unclear. The V end lost 1 base, the J end lost 10 bases, and 14 bases lay between the germline ends. CDR1 GTSNPN and CDR2 SVGIG come from the germline V gene (reference sequence). This CDR3 contains 13 residues. The CDR3 DNA is TGTGCCTGGAGTGAAGGGAGCCCATCCCCCCAGCATTTT. It specifies CAWSEGSPSPQHF. The full variable domain, its missing parts supplied by reference TRBV30 and TRBJ1-5, is SQTIHQWPATLVQPVGSPLSLECTVEGTSNPNLYWYRQAAGRGLQLLFYSVGIGQISSEVPQNLSASRPQDRQFILSSKKLLLSDSGFYLCAWSEGSPSPQHFGDGTRLSIL.

This chain connects TRBV30 to TRBJ2-7; 8 nucleotides agree with TRBD1. The CDR3 runs 13 residues. The J segment lost 7 bases and the V segment lost 4 bases, leaving 9 bases of the junction unmatched. The germline gives CDR1 GTSNPN, CDR2 SVGIG (reference sequence). DNA of the CDR3: TGTGCCTGGAATTCCGGACAGGGTAGGGAGCAGTACTTC. It codes for CAWNSGQGREQYF.

The genes are TRBV5-4 and TRBJ1-2, with D uncertain. Between the trimmed V and J ends, which lost 0 bases and 2 bases, there was a span of 14 bases. Looked up from germline, CDR1 is SGHNT and CDR2 is YYREEE (reference sequence). This CDR3 is 16 amino acids long. The CDR3 here is CASSLAYVSSNYGYTF. CDR3 DNA: TGTGCCAGCAGCTTGGCGTACGTCAGCTCGAACTATGGCTACACCTTC.

This clone has only a few counts. The CDR3 sequence is CASTPITGEANEKLFF. DNA of the CDR3: TGTGCCAGCACCCCGATTACGGGGGAAGCTAATGAAAAACTGTTTTTT. V gene TRBV2 combines with J gene TRBJ1-4, with TRBD1 as a possible D gene (5 bases). Trimming cost V 7 bases and J 3 bases, with 18 bases left between them. The length of the CDR3 is 16 residues. CDR1 is SNHLY, CDR2 FYNNEI, per germline.

CDR3 nucleotides: TGTGCCAGCAGTTTCAGGGGAGACAGGGAGGGCGGGGAGCTGTTTTTT. This codes for CASSFRGDREGGELFF. This chain connects TRBV28 to TRBJ2-2; TRBD1 or TRBD2 may be the D gene (7 bases each). CDR1 is MDHEN and CDR2 is SYDVKM in the germline V gene. This CDR3 is built from 16 residues. V was trimmed by 3 bases and J by 7 bases, leaving 18 bases between them.

This clone has just a few counts. One end of the junction is discordant with germline, which a read error may explain. The chain recombines TRBV7-8 with TRBJ2-7; possibly TRBD1 or TRBD2 for D (5 bases each). Germline values: CDR1 SGHVS, CDR2 FQNEAQ. The CDR3 length is 16 residues. CDR3 sequence reads: CASSLAIGAKVYEQYF. The CDR3 DNA is TGTGCCAGCAGTTTAGCAATCGGGGCGAAGGTCTACGAGCAGTACTTC.

This clone was seen only once. The rearrangement uses TRBV7-2 and TRBJ1-2, with D unclear. CDR3 length: 15 residues. Germline V CDR1 and CDR2: SGHTA, FQGNSA. Trimming left V 3 bases short and J 2 bases short, with 13 bases between. The CDR3 sequence is CASSFGPGSNYGYTF. In DNA, the CDR3 is TGTGCCAGCAGCTTTGGGCCTGGGAGCAACTATGGCTACACCTTC.

The V and J genes are TRBV28 and TRBJ2-4, with 12 bases that match TRBD2. The CDR3 is made up of 18 amino acids. V gave up 5 bases and J gave up 0 bases; unmatched junction bases: 8. In germline, CDR1 is MDHEN, CDR2 SYDVKM. The CDR3 here is CASSMTSGRSLAKNIQYF. DNA for the CDR3: TGTGCCAGCAGTATGACTAGCGGGAGATCGCTAGCCAAAAACATTCAGTACTTC. The full variable domain, its missing parts supplied by reference TRBV28 and TRBJ2-4, is DVKVTQSSRYLVKRTGEKVFLECVQDMDHENMFWYRQDPGLGLRLIYFSYDVKMKEKGDIPEGYSVSREKKERFSLILESASTNQTSMYLCASSMTSGRSLAKNIQYFGAGTRLSVL.

This clone is a singleton in its sample. This rearrangement joins TRBV9 to TRBJ2-7; TRBD2 agrees at 7 bases. The CDR3 spans 15 residues. V dropped 3 bases and J dropped 5; count of bases not matched to a gene: 11. Germline V gives CDR1 SGDLS, CDR2 YYNGEE. CDR3 protein: CASSGEGSDYDEQYF. CDR3 nucleotides: TGTGCCAGCAGCGGGGAGGGGAGTGACTATGACGAGCAGTACTTC.

The chain joins TRBV7-9 to TRBJ1-3; TRBD1 agrees at 8 bases. The junction had 4 bases not matched to a gene; V was cut back by 4 bases and J by 5 bases. Germline V CDR1 and CDR2: SEHNR, FQNEAQ (reference sequence). The CDR3 contains 14 residues. The CDR3 here is CASSSTGDRNTIYF. Here the CDR3 DNA reads TGTGCCAGCAGCTCGACAGGGGACCGAAACACCATATATTTT.

V gene TRBV19 combines with J gene TRBJ2-7; no firm D call. This CDR3 region has 15 residues. The germline V gene encodes CDR1 LNHDA and CDR2 SQIVND (reference sequence). Trimming stripped 3 bases from V and 6 bases from J, with 18 bases between. The CDR3 DNA sequence: TGTGCCAGTAGTATGGAACACTTCTCGGCGAGCGAGCAGTACTTC. This gives the protein CASSMEHFSASEQYF.

With respect to this clone: Sequence at one end of the junction differs from germline and may be a read error. CDR3 DNA sequence: TGTGCCAGCAGTGAGCCGACAGCCGCTTGGCTCGACTTT. Amino acids: CASSEPTAAWLDF. The gene calls are TRBV7-2 and TRBJ1-6; D is perhaps TRBD1 (5 bases). Per the germline V gene, CDR1 is SGHTA and CDR2 is FQGNSA. The CDR3 has 13 amino acids. Filled out from reference TRBV7-2 and TRBJ1-6, the complete variable domain reads GAGVSQSPSNKVTEKGKDVELRCDPISGHTALYWYRQSLGQGLEFLIYFQGNSAPDKSGLPSDRFSAERTGGSVSTLTIQRTQQEDSAVYLCASSEPTAAWLDFGNGTRLTVT.

This chain joins TRBV7-9 and TRBJ1-1; possibly TRBD1 for D (5 bases). CDR3 length: 13 residues. Per the germline V gene, CDR1 is SEHNR and CDR2 is FQNEAQ (reference sequence). V lost 3 bases to trimming and J lost 8 bases, with 13 bases between them. CDR3 DNA: TGTGCCAGCAGCTTCGGAGGAGGGGCCGAAGCTTTCTTT. It specifies CASSFGGGAEAFF.

This sequence joins TRBV9 and TRBJ2-1, with 8 bases matching TRBD2. Germline loops: CDR1 SGDLS, CDR2 YYNGEE. The ends lost 4 bases at V and 5 bases at J; junction bases unmatched: 11. The CDR3 sequence is 16 residues long. The CDR3 sequence is CASSPAGTRSHNEQFF. The CDR3 coding sequence is TGTGCCAGCAGCCCAGCCGGGACTAGGAGCCACAATGAGCAGTTCTTC.